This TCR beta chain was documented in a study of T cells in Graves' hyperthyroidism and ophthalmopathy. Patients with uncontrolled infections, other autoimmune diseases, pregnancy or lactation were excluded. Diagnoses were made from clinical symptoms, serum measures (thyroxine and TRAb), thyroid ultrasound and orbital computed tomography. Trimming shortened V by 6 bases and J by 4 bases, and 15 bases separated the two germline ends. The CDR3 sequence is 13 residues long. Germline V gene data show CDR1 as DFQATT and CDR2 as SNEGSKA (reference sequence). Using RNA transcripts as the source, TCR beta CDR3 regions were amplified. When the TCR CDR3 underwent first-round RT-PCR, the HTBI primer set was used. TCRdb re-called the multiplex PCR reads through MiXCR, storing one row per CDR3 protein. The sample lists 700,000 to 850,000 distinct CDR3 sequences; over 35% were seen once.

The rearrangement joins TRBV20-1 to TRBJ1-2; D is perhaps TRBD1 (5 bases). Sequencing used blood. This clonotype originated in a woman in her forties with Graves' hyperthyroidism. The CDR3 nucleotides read TGCAGTGCCAGCAGCCCTGGGACCTATGGCTACACCTTC. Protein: CSASSPGTYGYTF.